These 9 T cell receptor beta chains share one sample of origin, sequenced in a study of shared clonotypes between healthy human individuals. Sequencing used immunoSEQ multiplex PCR; TCRdb keeps in-frame clones, though not all of them. There are about 1,500,000 clones in the sample; 95% to 97% occur only once, and 1.2% lies in the top ten. Sequencing was done on a sample of naive CD4+ T cells sorted from blood. As for subset: CD45RA+ positively selected. Receptors were obtained from a man aged 30 to 39 in good health.

A note on this clone: The same CDR3 is also encoded by other DNA sequences in this sample. This chain uses TRBV14 with TRBJ1-2; no firm D call. Germline lookup yields CDR1 SGHDN and CDR2 FVKESK. The CDR3 totals 13 residues. The V end lost 0 bases, the J end lost 7 bases, and 9 bases lay between the germline ends. Written as DNA, the CDR3 is TGTGCCAGCAGCCAAGATCTGGGTTTTGGCTACACCTTC. It is translated as CASSQDLGFGYTF.

The gene calls are TRBV5-5 and TRBJ2-7; TRBD2 is a possible D gene (5 bases). With 0 bases removed from V and 5 bases from J, the gap between germline ends came to 9 bases. There are 13 residues in the CDR3. Germline V gene lookup returns CDR1 SGHKS and CDR2 YYEKEE (reference sequence). The CDR3 is CASSLASTHEQYF. As DNA, the CDR3 is TGTGCCAGCAGCTTGGCTAGCACCCACGAGCAGTACTTC.

The chain combines TRBV28 with TRBJ2-3; D is unresolved. The CDR3 spans 12 residues. Germline values: CDR1 MDHEN, CDR2 SYDVKM. Between the trimmed V and J ends, which lost 6 bases and 11 bases, there was a span of 15 bases. The CDR3 nucleotides are TGTGCCAGCAGAGCCGCGCCCTCGTGGCAGTATTTT. Its translation: CASRAAPSWQYF.

This clone occurred once. The chain combines TRBV11-1 with TRBJ2-7, with TRBD1 matching 8 bases. The CDR3 loop spans 16 amino acids. In germline, CDR1 is SGHAT, CDR2 FQDESV (reference sequence). The trim removed 0 bases at V and 3 bases at J, leaving 7 bases unmatched. The chain's CDR3 is CASSLASGTGLYEQYF. CDR3 nucleotide sequence: TGTGCCAGCAGCTTAGCGTCCGGGACAGGACTCTACGAGCAGTACTTC. Full variable domain (outside the CDR3, taken from reference TRBV11-1 and TRBJ2-7): EAEVAQSPRYKITEKSQAVAFWCDPISGHATLYWYRQILGQGPELLVQFQDESVVDDSQLPKDRFSAERLKGVDSTLKIQPAELGDSAMYLCASSLASGTGLYEQYFGPGTRLTVT.

CDR3 sequence reads: CASSRDPLYGDEQFF. The CDR3 bases are TGTGCCAGCTCGCGAGACCCGCTTTACGGGGATGAGCAGTTCTTC. The rearrangement links TRBV18 to TRBJ2-1; D is possibly TRBD2 (5 bases). Trimming left V 6 bases short and J 8 bases short, with 20 bases between. Looked up from germline, CDR1 is KGHSH and CDR2 is LQKENI. This CDR3 is built from 15 residues.

This clone was observed a single time. The CDR3 nucleotides are TGCGCCAGCAGCTTCAGACTAGCGGGAGGTCCTACGAACACCGGGGAGCTGTTTTTT. It specifies CASSFRLAGGPTNTGELFF. The genes are TRBV5-1 and TRBJ2-2, with 13 bases identical to TRBD2. V was clipped by 2 bases and J by 0 bases; unmatched bases: 7. CDR1 is SGHRS, CDR2 YFSETQ, per germline. CDR3 length: 19 residues.

The J gene is TRBJ2-4, the V gene TRBV4-1; no clear D. Germline assignment: CDR1 MGHRA and CDR2 YSYEKL. CDR3 size: 13 residues. V was clipped by 0 bases and J by 6 bases, with 6 bases between them. As DNA, the CDR3 is TGCGCCAGCAGCCAAGAGGGAAGAAACATTCAGTACTTC. Amino acids: CASSQEGRNIQYF.

V usage is TRBV4-3 and J usage is TRBJ1-1, with D possibly TRBD1 on 5 matching bases. Trimming cost V 3 bases and J 8 bases, with 22 bases left between them. CDR1 is LGHNA and CDR2 is YSLEER in the germline V gene. The length of the CDR3 is 16 residues. In DNA form, the CDR3 reads TGCGCCAGCAGCCAGAACCCCCGGGGGTCCTTAAGCGAAGCTTTCTTT. Translating gives CASSQNPRGSLSEAFF.

This clone was observed a single time. The V call is TRBV5-1, the J call TRBJ2-1; a possible D gene is TRBD2 (5 bases). Germline CDR1 and CDR2: SGHRS and YFSETQ. The CDR3 sequence is 13 residues long. The V and J ends lost 4 bases and 9 bases respectively, with 14 bases between them. CDR3 nucleotides: TGCGCCAGCAGCGAGGACTTCTATGGTGAGCAGTTCTTC. Translation gives CASSEDFYGEQFF.